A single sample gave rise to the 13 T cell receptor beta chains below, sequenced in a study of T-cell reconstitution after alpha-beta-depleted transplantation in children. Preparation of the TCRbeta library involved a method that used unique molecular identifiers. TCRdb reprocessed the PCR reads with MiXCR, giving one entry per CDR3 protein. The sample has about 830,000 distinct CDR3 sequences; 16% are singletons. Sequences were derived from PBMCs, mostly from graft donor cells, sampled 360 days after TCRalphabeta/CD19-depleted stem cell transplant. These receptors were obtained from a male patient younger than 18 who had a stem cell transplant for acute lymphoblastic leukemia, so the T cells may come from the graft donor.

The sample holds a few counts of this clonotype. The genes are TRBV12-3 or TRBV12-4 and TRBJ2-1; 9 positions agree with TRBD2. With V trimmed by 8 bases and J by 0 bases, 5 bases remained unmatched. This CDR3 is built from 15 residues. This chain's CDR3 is CASGLTSGSYNEQFF. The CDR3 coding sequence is TGTGCCAGCGGCTTGACTAGCGGCTCCTACAATGAGCAGTTCTTC.

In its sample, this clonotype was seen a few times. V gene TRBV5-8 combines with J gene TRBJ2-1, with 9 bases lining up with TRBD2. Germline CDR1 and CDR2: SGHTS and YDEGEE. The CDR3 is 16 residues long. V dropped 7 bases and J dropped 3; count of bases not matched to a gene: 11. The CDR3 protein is CASENTGTSFYNEQFF. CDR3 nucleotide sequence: TGTGCCAGCGAAAATACCGGGACTAGCTTCTACAATGAGCAGTTCTTC.

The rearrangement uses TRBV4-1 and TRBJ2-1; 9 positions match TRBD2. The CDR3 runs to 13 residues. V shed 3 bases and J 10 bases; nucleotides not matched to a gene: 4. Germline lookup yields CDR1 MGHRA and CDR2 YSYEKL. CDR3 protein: CASSQAGGREQFF. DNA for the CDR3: TGCGCCAGCAGCCAGGCGGGAGGGAGGGAGCAGTTCTTC.

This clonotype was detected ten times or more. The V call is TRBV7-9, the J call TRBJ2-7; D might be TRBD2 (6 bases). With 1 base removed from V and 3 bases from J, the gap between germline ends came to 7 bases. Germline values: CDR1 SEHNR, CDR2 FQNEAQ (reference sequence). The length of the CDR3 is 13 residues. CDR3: CASSLVGGYEQYF. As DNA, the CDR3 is TGTGCCAGCAGCTTAGTGGGGGGCTACGAGCAGTACTTC.

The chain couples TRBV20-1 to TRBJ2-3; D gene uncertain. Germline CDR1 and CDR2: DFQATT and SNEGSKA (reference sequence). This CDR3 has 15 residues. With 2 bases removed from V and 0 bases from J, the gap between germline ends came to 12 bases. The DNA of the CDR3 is TGCAGTGCTAGATCCGTCGCCCCTAGCACAGATACGCAGTATTTT. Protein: CSARSVAPSTDTQYF.

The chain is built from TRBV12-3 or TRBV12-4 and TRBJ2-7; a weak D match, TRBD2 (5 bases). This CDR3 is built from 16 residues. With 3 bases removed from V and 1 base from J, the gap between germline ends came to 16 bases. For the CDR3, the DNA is TGTGCCAGCAGTTTCGGTGGAGGCGTGCCGTCCTACGAGCAGTACTTC. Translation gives CASSFGGGVPSYEQYF.

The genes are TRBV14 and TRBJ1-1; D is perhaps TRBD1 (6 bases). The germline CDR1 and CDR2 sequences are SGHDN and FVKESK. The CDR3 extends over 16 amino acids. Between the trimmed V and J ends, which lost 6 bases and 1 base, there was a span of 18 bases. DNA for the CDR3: TGTGCCAGCAGTTCAAGGTGGGGGCAACGGAACACTGAAGCTTTCTTT. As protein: CASSSRWGQRNTEAFF.

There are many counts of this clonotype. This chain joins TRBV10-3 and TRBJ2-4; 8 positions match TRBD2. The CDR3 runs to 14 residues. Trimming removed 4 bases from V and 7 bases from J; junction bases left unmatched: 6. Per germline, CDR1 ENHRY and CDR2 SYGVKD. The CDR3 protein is CAISATPGGNIQYF. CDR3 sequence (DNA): TGTGCCATCAGTGCTACTCCGGGGGGGAACATTCAGTACTTC.

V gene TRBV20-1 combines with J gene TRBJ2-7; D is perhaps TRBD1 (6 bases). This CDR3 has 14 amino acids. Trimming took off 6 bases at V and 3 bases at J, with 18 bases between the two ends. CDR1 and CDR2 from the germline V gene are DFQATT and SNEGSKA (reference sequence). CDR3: CSADIRDTSYEQYF. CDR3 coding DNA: TGCAGTGCAGACATCCGGGACACCAGCTACGAGCAGTACTTC.

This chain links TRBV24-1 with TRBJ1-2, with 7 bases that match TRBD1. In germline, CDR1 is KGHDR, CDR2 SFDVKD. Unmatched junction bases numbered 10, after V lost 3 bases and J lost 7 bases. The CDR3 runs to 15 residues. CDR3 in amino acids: CATSDTTGVYGGYTF. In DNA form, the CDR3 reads TGTGCCACCAGTGATACTACAGGGGTTTATGGTGGCTACACCTTC.

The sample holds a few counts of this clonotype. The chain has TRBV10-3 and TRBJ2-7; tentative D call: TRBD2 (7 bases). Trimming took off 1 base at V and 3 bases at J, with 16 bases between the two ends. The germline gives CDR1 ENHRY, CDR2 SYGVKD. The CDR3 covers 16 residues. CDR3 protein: CAISEYIKRDNYEQYF. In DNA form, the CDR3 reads TGTGCCATCAGTGAGTACATAAAGCGGGACAACTACGAGCAGTACTTC.

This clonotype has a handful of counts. The CDR3: CASSQSTGPLSNQPQHF. In DNA form, the CDR3 reads TGTGCCAGCTCACAGAGTACAGGGCCCCTTAGCAATCAGCCCCAGCATTTT. The chain employs TRBV18 and TRBJ1-5, with D perhaps TRBD1 (6 bases). This CDR3 spans 17 amino acids. Deletions cut 4 bases from V and 0 bases from J, with 16 bases between. Germline V CDR1 and CDR2: KGHSH, LQKENI.

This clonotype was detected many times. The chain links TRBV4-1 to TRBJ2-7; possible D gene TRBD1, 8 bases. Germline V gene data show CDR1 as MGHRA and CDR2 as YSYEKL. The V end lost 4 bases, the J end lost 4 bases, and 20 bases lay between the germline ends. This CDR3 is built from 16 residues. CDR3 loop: CASSLLTGGGRYEQYF. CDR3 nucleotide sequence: TGCGCCAGCAGCCTCCTCACAGGGGGGGGAAGGTACGAGCAGTACTTC.